The sequence of this T cell receptor (beta chain) was determined in a study of graft-versus-host responses after intestinal transplantation. About the research overall: Recipients across the board were started on anti-thymocyte globulin induction, then kept on tacrolimus and steroids for two to four years.

Details on this clone: Its antigen is undetermined.

The repertoire was sequenced with immunoSEQ multiplex PCR; TCRdb's copy has only in-frame clones and lacks some. The table records about 26,000 clones, about four fifths of them present only once. Whole-study results and caveats: Some GvH clones were seen earlier in gut or blood, suggesting intestinal origin. Allografts carried high graft-versus-host to host-versus-graft clonal ratios in patients having graft-donor T cell macrochimerism.

The sequencing used unstimulated CD4+ T cells sorted from spleen or lymph node cells, collected before intestinal transplant. This sequence originates from a human donor who received an intestinal transplant.

The CDR3 DNA follows: TGTGCCAGCAGCGTAGGGTTAGGCAGGGGCCACGAGCAGTACTTC. Its protein product is CASSVGLGRGHEQYF. The V gene is TRBV9, the J gene TRBJ2-7; a possible D gene is TRBD1 (6 bases). The CDR3 contains 15 residues. CDR1 is SGDLS, CDR2 YYNGEE, per germline. Deletions cut 0 bases from V and 5 bases from J, with 15 bases between.